Listed here are 19 T cell receptor beta chains from one sample, sequenced in a study of CD8 T cells in Susac syndrome. RNA, at about 0.5 to 1 ug, was reverse transcribed with random hexamers. MiXCR was run by TCRdb on the immunoSEQ multiplex PCR reads, yielding one entry per CDR3 protein. The data show approximately 190,000 distinct CDR3 sequences, 95% seen once. The sample was CD4+ T cells from PBMCs. The origin of the receptors is a human donor with Susac syndrome.

J is TRBJ1-5 and V is TRBV28; possibly TRBD1 for D (5 bases). Trimming left V 3 bases short and J 4 bases short, with 13 bases between. The CDR3 length is 15 residues. The germline CDR1 and CDR2 sequences are MDHEN and SYDVKM. CDR3 nucleotide sequence: TGTGCCAGCAGTTTCCCAGGGTTGGGGAATCAGCCCCAGCATTTT. Amino acid sequence: CASSFPGLGNQPQHF.

The gene calls are TRBV3-1 and TRBJ2-2; a possible D gene is TRBD1 (6 bases). Trimming removed 2 bases from V and 6 bases from J, with 16 bases in between. The germline V gene has CDR1 LGHDT and CDR2 YNNKEL (reference sequence). The CDR3 loop spans 16 amino acids. CDR3 protein: CASSQRQVVSSGELFF. CDR3 in DNA: TGTGCCAGCAGCCAACGACAGGTCGTGTCCTCCGGGGAGCTGTTTTTT.

The chain couples TRBV20-1 to TRBJ1-6, with D possibly matching TRBD1 (5 bases). The CDR3 covers 14 residues. Trimming cost V 4 bases and J 0 bases, with 7 bases left between them. Germline values: CDR1 DFQATT, CDR2 SNEGSKA (reference sequence). The CDR3 loop is CSATGSSYNSPLHF. The CDR3 DNA reads TGCAGTGCTACAGGGAGCTCCTATAATTCACCCCTCCACTTT.

The chain has TRBV27 and TRBJ2-1; TRBD2 aligns across 7 bases. The J segment lost 10 bases and the V segment lost 6 bases, leaving 9 bases of the junction unmatched. Germline V gene sequence: CDR1 MNHEY, CDR2 SMNVEV (reference sequence). CDR3 size: 13 residues. CDR3 coding DNA: TGTGCCAGCAGCATCAACGGGGGAGGGGAGCAGTTCTTC. Protein sequence: CASSINGGGEQFF.

The chain recombines TRBV29-1 with TRBJ1-3; D unresolved. V shed 4 bases and J shed 0 bases, with 7 bases lying between them. CDR1 is SQVTM, CDR2 ANQGSEA, per germline. The CDR3 totals 13 residues. CDR3 amino acids: CSVVSSSGNTIYF. The CDR3 coding sequence is TGCAGCGTTGTATCTAGCTCTGGAAACACCATATATTTT.

The chain links TRBV7-2 to TRBJ1-1; D gene unclear. Trimming removed 5 bases from V and 9 bases from J, with 28 bases in between. Germline values: CDR1 SGHTA, CDR2 FQGNSA. The length of the CDR3 is 17 residues. This CDR3 is CASSPRSEGQTTKKAFF. CDR3 sequence (DNA): TGTGCCAGCAGCCCTAGGAGTGAAGGTCAAACGACCAAGAAAGCTTTCTTT.

The genes are TRBV2 and TRBJ1-2; 8 bases are a match to TRBD1. Germline V gene data show CDR1 as SNHLY and CDR2 as FYNNEI. V lost 4 bases, J lost 8 bases, and 3 bases stayed unmatched. This CDR3 contains 12 residues. CDR3 sequence: CASSVDRVGYTF. The DNA for the CDR3 is TGTGCCAGCAGTGTGGACAGGGTCGGCTACACCTTC.

This rearrangement joins TRBV6-5 to TRBJ1-2; the match to TRBD1 covers 12 bases. V gave up 2 bases and J gave up 3 bases; unmatched junction bases: 1. Germline V CDR1 and CDR2: MNHEY, SVGAGI. The CDR3 contains 15 residues. The CDR3 protein is CASSYGTGGDYGYTF. In DNA form, the CDR3 reads TGTGCCAGCAGTTACGGGACAGGGGGCGACTATGGCTACACCTTC.

This chain uses TRBV2 with TRBJ1-6; D uncertain. V was pared by 6 bases and J by 11 bases, with 17 bases between. The CDR3 has 14 amino acids. Per germline, CDR1 SNHLY and CDR2 FYNNEI. The CDR3: CASSLKNGEAPLHF. The CDR3 coding sequence is TGTGCCAGCAGCCTTAAGAACGGGGAGGCACCCCTCCACTTT.

V usage is TRBV11-2 and J usage is TRBJ1-6; 8 bases match TRBD1. Germline CDR1 is SGHAT and CDR2 is FQNNGV. The V segment lost 7 bases and the J segment 12 bases; nucleotides outside the gene matches: 8. The CDR3 extends over 13 amino acids. The CDR3: CASTVDRDGPLHF. CDR3 sequence (DNA): TGTGCCAGCACCGTGGACAGGGACGGACCCCTCCACTTT. The full variable domain, with the rest looked up from reference TRBV11-2 and TRBJ1-6, is EAGVAQSPRYKIIEKRQSVAFWCNPISGHATLYWYQQILGQGPKLLIQFQNNGVVDDSQLPKDRFSAERLKGVDSTLKIQPAKLEDSAVYLCASTVDRDGPLHFGNGTRLTVT.

The V call is TRBV7-9, the J call TRBJ2-7; D is unclear. V was shortened by 1 base and J by 3 bases, with 7 bases between the two germline ends. The CDR3 extends over 13 amino acids. Looked up from germline, CDR1 is SEHNR and CDR2 is FQNEAQ (reference sequence). CDR3 nucleotide sequence: TGTGCCAGCAGCTTAGGAAGAGACTACGAGCAGTACTTC. Residues: CASSLGRDYEQYF.

CDR3 sequence reads: CASRLAQALETQYF. The CDR3 nucleotides are TGTGCCAGCAGACTTGCTCAGGCTTTGGAGACCCAGTACTTC. This sequence joins TRBV6-6 and TRBJ2-5, with D unclear. V gave up 6 bases and J gave up 5 bases, with 16 bases separating them. CDR1 and CDR2 from the germline V gene are MNHNY and SVGAGI (reference sequence). The CDR3 spans 14 residues.

The chain combines TRBV29-1 with TRBJ1-5; D not resolved. Trimming pared 5 bases from V and 3 bases from J, leaving 11 bases between. The germline V gene has CDR1 SQVTM and CDR2 ANQGSEA. The CDR3 contains 13 residues. Here the CDR3 DNA reads TGCAGCGTTCTTGACGAGCCCAATCAGCCCCAGCATTTT. Translation: CSVLDEPNQPQHF.

The genes are TRBV27 and TRBJ2-2; TRBD2 is a possible D gene (7 bases). The V and J ends lost 11 bases and 7 bases respectively, with 17 bases between them. The CDR3 contains 13 residues. Germline lookup yields CDR1 MNHEY and CDR2 SMNVEV (reference sequence). The CDR3 DNA follows: TGTGCCGTGGGGGGGGCGTGGAGCGGGGAGCTGTTTTTT. It specifies CAVGGAWSGELFF.

The chain carries TRBV30 and TRBJ2-2, with TRBD1 as a possible D gene (6 bases). This CDR3 is built from 15 residues. Germline-derived CDR1 and CDR2 are GTSNPN and SVGIG (reference sequence). Trimming removed 2 bases at V and 6 bases at J, with 16 bases between. This CDR3 reads CAWSWGRHWPGELFF. The CDR3 nucleotides read TGTGCCTGGAGTTGGGGGCGGCACTGGCCCGGGGAGCTGTTTTTT.

The rearrangement uses TRBV13 and TRBJ2-7; perhaps TRBD1 as D (6 bases). The ends were cut back, 4 bases at V and 6 bases at J, with 7 bases in the middle. Germline V gene lookup returns CDR1 PRHDT and CDR2 FYEKMQ (reference sequence). The CDR3 has 11 residues. DNA for the CDR3: TGTGCCAGCAGCTCAGGGGTCGAGCAGTACTTC. This gives the protein CASSSGVEQYF.

The chain joins TRBV25-1 to TRBJ2-2; a possible D gene is TRBD2 (6 bases). V was pared by 0 bases and J by 1 base, with 9 bases between. The CDR3 totals 16 residues. Germline CDR1 reads MGHDK; CDR2 reads SYGVNS. CDR3 in amino acids: CASSEYSGWNTGELFF. CDR3 DNA: TGTGCCAGCAGTGAATATAGCGGATGGAACACCGGGGAGCTGTTTTTT.

The CDR3 DNA reads as TGTGCCAGCAGCTTGGTAACAGGGGGAACGACACCTTATGGCTACACCTTC. This codes for CASSLVTGGTTPYGYTF. The J gene is TRBJ1-2, the V gene TRBV5-6; 8 nucleotides line up with TRBD1. CDR1 and CDR2 (germline): SGHDT, YYEEEE. V lost 0 bases to trimming and J lost 5 bases; unmatched junction nucleotides: 12. There are 17 residues in the CDR3.

This chain uses TRBV20-1 with TRBJ1-5, with D unresolved. In germline, CDR1 is DFQATT, CDR2 SNEGSKA (reference sequence). The CDR3 runs to 12 residues. V was clipped by 8 bases and J by 3 bases, with 11 bases between them. The CDR3 protein is CSFGDDNQPQHF. CDR3 in DNA: TGCAGTTTTGGGGATGACAATCAGCCCCAGCATTTT.